This T cell receptor beta chain was retrieved from a study of T cells in Graves' hyperthyroidism and ophthalmopathy. Overall study findings and caveats: Blood samples included most of the expanded thyroid clonotypes exceeding 0.001.

The study excluded patients with uncontrolled infection, other autoimmune disease, pregnancy or lactation. The authors obtained PBMCs from roughly 10 ml of fresh peripheral blood. Of note for this clonotype: Its target is unknown.

V lost 3 bases and J lost 3; bases outside the gene matches: 11. Germline lookup yields CDR1 GTSNPN and CDR2 SVGIG (reference sequence). The CDR3 runs 15 residues. The source material, RNA transcripts, was used to amplify TCR beta CDR3 regions. An initial round of RT-PCR targeting the TCR CDR3 relied on the HTBI primer set. MiXCR was run by TCRdb on the multiplex PCR reads, yielding one entry per CDR3 protein. The sample carries about 720,000 distinct CDR3 sequences, approximately 16% recorded once. Sequencing was done on a sample of blood. The rearrangement links TRBV30 to TRBJ2-7; 7 nucleotides agree with TRBD1. This sequence was found in a man younger than 35 with Graves' hyperthyroidism. The CDR3 loop reads CAWSRSRGSDYEQYF. In nucleotides, the CDR3 is TGTGCCTGGAGCCGATCCAGGGGGTCGGACTACGAGCAGTACTTC. Based on the CDR3 plus reference TRBV30 and TRBJ2-7, the full variable domain is SQTIHQWPATLVQPVGSPLSLECTVEGTSNPNLYWYRQAAGRGLQLLFYSVGIGQISSEVPQNLSASRPQDRQFILSSKKLLLSDSGFYLCAWSRSRGSDYEQYFGPGTRLTVT.